What follows are 18 T cell receptor beta chains derived from one specimen sequenced in a study of cytomegalovirus exposure and HLA in healthy donors. The PCR ran on 60 Vbeta and 13 Jbeta primers. Using immunoSEQ multiplex PCR, the repertoire was profiled, and TCRdb retains in-frame clones only, with some absent. Among 150,000 to 200,000 clones listed, over 60% were seen once. Sequences were obtained from PBMCs. The receptors were sampled from a male donor in good health and CMV-seronegative.

This clone showed up just a few times. The rearrangement links TRBV28 to TRBJ2-1, with D unclear. The germline V gene encodes CDR1 MDHEN and CDR2 SYDVKM. This CDR3 spans 15 amino acids. V was pared by 3 bases and J by 0 bases, with 9 bases between. CDR3 amino acids: CASSLVRLSYNEQFF. For the CDR3, the DNA is TGTGCCAGCAGTTTGGTTAGACTCTCCTACAATGAGCAGTTCTTC.

This clone was seen a handful of times. The CDR3 spells CASSFREGTEAFF. The CDR3 bases are TGCGCCAGCAGCTTCAGGGAGGGCACTGAAGCTTTCTTT. The V and J genes are TRBV5-1 and TRBJ1-1, with D possibly being TRBD1 (5 bases). The CDR3 length is 13 residues. V was clipped by 2 bases and J by 4 bases, with 9 bases between them. CDR1 and CDR2 from the germline V gene are SGHRS and YFSETQ.

This chain connects TRBV5-1 to TRBJ1-2; the match to TRBD1 covers 11 bases. Trimming at V came to 5 bases and at J to 1 base, leaving 7 bases not matched to a gene. Germline CDR1 is SGHRS and CDR2 is YFSETQ. The CDR3 extends over 16 amino acids. CDR3 nucleotides: TGCGCCAGCAGATCCGCGGGGACAGGGGGTAACTATGGCTACACCTTC. It codes for CASRSAGTGGNYGYTF.

This clone was observed a handful of times. The J gene is TRBJ2-6, the V gene TRBV5-6; D uncertain. Germline CDR1 reads SGHDT; CDR2 reads YYEEEE. This CDR3 region has 13 residues. V lost 7 bases and J lost 0, with 5 bases in between. CDR3 coding DNA: TGTGCCAGCTCTCCCTCTGGGGCCAACGTCCTGACTTTC. Its translation is CASSPSGANVLTF.

V and J are TRBV18 and TRBJ2-5; 14 bases agree with TRBD2. Germline trimming cut 3 bases from V and 5 bases from J; bases unmatched to any gene: 14. The CDR3 runs 19 residues. The germline gives CDR1 KGHSH, CDR2 LQKENI. The CDR3 spells CASSPNRLAGGPRSETQYF. CDR3 nucleotide sequence: TGTGCCAGCTCACCCAATAGACTAGCGGGAGGGCCTCGAAGTGAGACCCAGTACTTC. The full variable domain, its missing parts supplied by reference TRBV18 and TRBJ2-5, is NAGVMQNPRHLVRRRGQEARLRCSPMKGHSHVYWYRQLPEEGLKFMVYLQKENIIDESGMPKERFSAEFPKEGPSILRIQQVVRGDSAAYFCASSPNRLAGGPRSETQYFGPGTRLLVL.

The chain uses TRBV5-1 and TRBJ1-1, with 8 bases that match TRBD1. Germline values: CDR1 SGHRS, CDR2 YFSETQ. Unmatched junction bases numbered 18, after V lost 5 bases and J lost 0 bases. This CDR3 is 19 amino acids long. CDR3 sequence reads: CASRSGVQQGVIVNTEAFF. The CDR3 coding sequence is TGCGCCAGCAGATCTGGGGTCCAACAGGGGGTAATAGTGAACACTGAAGCTTTCTTT.

This CDR3 is CASSPIQEQGYTF. CDR3 sequence (DNA): TGTGCCAGCAGTCCCATACAGGAACAAGGCTACACCTTC. The rearrangement links TRBV6-1 to TRBJ1-2, with D possibly being TRBD1 (5 bases). Trimming removed 5 bases from V and 8 bases from J, with 15 bases in between. The CDR3 runs 13 residues. CDR1 is MNHNS and CDR2 is SASEGT in the germline V gene.

The count of this clone is one. The V gene is TRBV5-1, the J gene TRBJ1-6; the D gene is possibly TRBD1 (5 bases). Germline CDR1 SGHRS, CDR2 YFSETQ. V gave up 1 base and J gave up 11 bases, with 13 bases separating them. This CDR3 contains 14 residues. CDR3 in amino acids: CASSLWGGGAPLHF. The CDR3, as DNA: TGCGCCAGCAGCTTGTGGGGCGGGGGGGCACCCCTCCACTTT.

The genes are TRBV2 and TRBJ1-2, with 10 bases matching TRBD1. The CDR3 has 16 residues. Germline CDR1 reads SNHLY; CDR2 reads FYNNEI. With 6 bases clipped from V and 4 bases from J, the junction kept 11 bases outside the gene matches. The CDR3 region has the DNA TGTGCCAGCAGCAAAAAGACAGGGGGCGAGGGCTATGGCTACACCTTC. Translation gives CASSKKTGGEGYGYTF.

A note on this clone: At one of its ends the junction is not consistent with the germline gene, which may arise from a read error. V is TRBV7-9 and J is TRBJ2-7, with 10 bases fitting TRBD1. The germline V gene encodes CDR1 SEHNR and CDR2 FQNEAQ (reference sequence). The CDR3 spans 15 residues. The CDR3 coding sequence is TGTTCCAGCAGCTACCGGGACAGGGGCTCAGGCGAGCAGTACTTC. Translation: CSSSYRDRGSGEQYF. Complete variable domain (other parts from reference TRBV7-9 and TRBJ2-7): DTGVSQNPRHKITKRGQNVTFRCDPISEHNRLYWYRQTLGQGPEFLTYFQNEAQLEKSRLLSDRFSAERPKGSFSTLEIQRTEQGDSAMYLCSSSYRDRGSGEQYFGPGTRLTVT.

V usage is TRBV5-4 and J usage is TRBJ2-7, with TRBD2 identical over 7 bases. The CDR3 spans 16 residues. Germline V gives CDR1 SGHNT, CDR2 YYREEE (reference sequence). Losses at the gene ends were 1 base for V and 0 bases for J; bases not matched to a gene: 7. Written as DNA, the CDR3 is TGTGCCAGCAGCTTGAGGGGCGGGGGAAGCTCCTACGAGCAGTACTTC. Translating it yields CASSLRGGGSSYEQYF.

The rearrangement uses TRBV28 and TRBJ2-2; D is possibly TRBD1 (5 bases). The CDR3 extends over 16 amino acids. V was trimmed by 6 bases and J by 5 bases, leaving 19 bases between them. CDR1 is MDHEN, CDR2 SYDVKM, per germline. CDR3 sequence: CASRTGHGSITGELFF. The CDR3 DNA follows: TGTGCCAGCAGAACCGGACACGGATCGATTACCGGGGAGCTGTTTTTT.

In this sample, this clone turned up a few times. The chain links TRBV15 to TRBJ2-2; D may be TRBD2 (5 bases). The germline V gene encodes CDR1 LNHNV and CDR2 YYDKDF (reference sequence). The CDR3 has 13 residues. With 3 bases removed from V and 8 bases from J, the gap between germline ends came to 10 bases. Written as DNA, the CDR3 is TGTGCCACCAGCAGTAGCCCGGGGGGGGAGCTGTTTTTT. It translates to CATSSSPGGELFF.

The V call is TRBV5-1, the J call TRBJ2-3, with 7 bases aligning to TRBD2. V was clipped by 4 bases and J by 0 bases; unmatched bases: 8. The CDR3 consists of 16 residues. Germline V CDR1 and CDR2: SGHRS, YFSETQ. CDR3 residues: CASSSGLAGSTDTQYF. The DNA of the CDR3 is TGCGCCAGCAGCAGCGGATTAGCGGGTAGCACAGATACGCAGTATTTT.

The CDR3 reads CASSLGRGRDSGNTIYF. The CDR3, as DNA: TGTGCCAGCAGCTTAGGCAGGGGACGGGACTCTGGAAACACCATATATTTT. V is TRBV7-6 and J is TRBJ1-3; maybe TRBD1 (6 bases). Trimming removed 1 base at V and 0 bases at J, with 13 bases between. The CDR3 is 17 amino acids. Germline assignment: CDR1 SGHVS and CDR2 FNYEAQ. The full variable domain, rest sourced from reference TRBV7-6 and TRBJ1-3, is GAGVSQSPRYKVTKRGQDVALRCDPISGHVSLYWYRQALGQGPEFLTYFNYEAQQDKSGLPNDRFSAERPEGSISTLTIQRTEQRDSAMYRCASSLGRGRDSGNTIYFGEGSWLTVV.

The rearrangement links TRBV11-2 to TRBJ1-1; D is perhaps TRBD1 (5 bases). Trimming left V 1 base short and J 7 bases short, with 10 bases between. This CDR3 has 13 residues. CDR1 SGHAT and CDR2 FQNNGV come from the germline V gene. CDR3 coding DNA: TGTGCCAGCAGCTTAGCCGGGCAGGGTGAAGCTTTCTTT. Translated, it gives CASSLAGQGEAFF.

This rearrangement joins TRBV18 to TRBJ2-7; weak D call: TRBD2 (5 bases). The CDR3 runs to 14 residues. The germline V and J ends were trimmed by 2 bases and 6 bases, with 14 bases remaining between them. Germline V CDR1 and CDR2: KGHSH, LQKENI. The CDR3 reads CASSPMDSGSEQYF. DNA for the CDR3: TGTGCCAGCTCACCAATGGACTCGGGTTCCGAGCAGTACTTC.

V and J are TRBV7-2 and TRBJ2-4; D might be TRBD2 (7 bases). The germline V gene encodes CDR1 SGHTA and CDR2 FQGNSA. V was cut by 1 base and J by 8 bases, with 15 bases left in between. CDR3 size: 15 residues. This chain's CDR3 is CASSLDWGGQDIQYF. The CDR3 DNA reads as TGTGCCAGCAGCTTAGATTGGGGGGGGCAGGACATTCAGTACTTC.